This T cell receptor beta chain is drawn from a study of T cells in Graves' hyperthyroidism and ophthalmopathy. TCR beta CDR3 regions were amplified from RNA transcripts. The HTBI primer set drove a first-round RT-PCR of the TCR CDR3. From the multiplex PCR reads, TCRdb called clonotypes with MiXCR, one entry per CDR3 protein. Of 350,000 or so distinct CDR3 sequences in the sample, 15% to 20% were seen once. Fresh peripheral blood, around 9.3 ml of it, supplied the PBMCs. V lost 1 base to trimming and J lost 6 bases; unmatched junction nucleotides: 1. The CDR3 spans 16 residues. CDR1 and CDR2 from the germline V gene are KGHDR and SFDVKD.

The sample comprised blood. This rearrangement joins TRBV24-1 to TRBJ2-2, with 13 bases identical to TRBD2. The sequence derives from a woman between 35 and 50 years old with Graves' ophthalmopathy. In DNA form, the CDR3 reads TGTGCCACCAGTGATTTTACTAGCGGGGGGGCCGGGGAGCTGTTTTTT. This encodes CATSDFTSGGAGELFF.